One T cell receptor (beta chain) is described in this entry. Its specific antigen is unknown. No much larger clonotype is one base removed from it; base qualities were not supplied. This sample was included in a study of T cell repertoires and HLA-DP antigens (dated by TCRdb to 2016 to 2019). About the study as a whole: The study used an in vitro model of CD4+ T cell alloreactivity in which transduced HeLa cells presented allogeneic HLA-DP. One alloantigen differed from self by one peptide-binding groove amino acid, whereas the other differed by ten, modelling structurally similar versus dissimilar alloantigens. Of the three donors, two were male and one was female, with ages ranging from the 18-to-29 band to the 60-to-69 band. Average DNA input was roughly 200 ng for sorted CD137+CD4+ samples, compared with 1,200 ng for pre-culture CD4+ samples. Broad study findings and their caveats: Limitations were identified as the inclusion of only three donors, the use of a non-physiological HeLa antigen-presenting system, and the use of total CD4+ responder cells. Sorted CD137+ cells showed similar clonality against both alloantigens, at approximately 0.4, which was much higher than the roughly 0.04 seen in pre-culture samples. Clones undetected before culture had an average cumulative frequency of around 40% against one allele versus around 51% against the other. The naive and memory CD4+ repertoires were not analysed as separate populations.

TCRB CDR3 regions were amplified with the immunoSEQ multiplex PCR using forward primers for 54 TRBV segments and reverse primers for 13 TRBJ segments. Deep resolution, with a target of 200,000 T cell genomes, was applied to the sequencing of pre-culture CD4+ samples. Amplicons were sequenced on an Illumina HiSeq System, producing 87 bp reads covering the CDR3. The paper's data handling went like this. Reads were corrected for PCR and sequencing errors, and CDR3 regions were defined by alignment to IMGT reference sequences. Synthetic template pools were used to estimate counts of templates and unique rearrangements. Clonality was computed as 1 minus Pielou's evenness. The Daley-Smith estimator was used to estimate richness. Morisita's index was used to measure repertoire overlap. A clone counted as low-abundance if it appeared in cultured samples but went undetected in the pre-culture repertoire of the same donor. The table was pulled from immuneACCESS by TCRdb, which kept in-frame rearrangements only. Such tables lose some clones; where checked, under half of the loss comes from unresolved V genes, and the rest has no known cause. V, J and clone size are taken as reported in that table, and D and trimming were inferred from the DNA itself. The sample table records around 90,000 clones; 86% of these occur just once. The ten largest account for 1.7% of the sample.

Untouched CD4+ T cells were isolated from Ficoll-separated PBMC through negative selection with magnetic beads, and an average purity of almost 98% was reached. Untouched CD4+ T cells were isolated from Ficoll-separated PBMC with magnetic beads, reaching approximately 98% purity with negligible CD8+ contamination. Peripheral blood mononuclear cells came from the buffy coats of a few healthy blood donors, who served as the study's donors. All three donors were CMV seronegative. The DNeasy Blood & Tissue Kit was used to extract genomic DNA. Genomic DNA from sorted CD137+CD4+ cells and from pre-culture CD4+ baseline samples of each subject was subjected to TCRB sequencing. As encoded in the germline V gene (reference sequence), CDR1 is LNHNV while CDR2 is YYDKDF. Unmatched junction bases come to 5, with V trimmed by 1 base and J by 5 bases. The CDR3 sequence holds 17 residues, the cysteine and phenylalanine included. Only the CDR3 DNA stays, 51 bases, in frame from base 1.

The sample was CD4+ T cells from PBMCs. The sequence derives from a man aged 50 to 59 in good health and CMV-seronegative. Recombination connected TRBV15 to TRBJ2-1, with 13 bases in between that match TRBD2. The DNA sequence follows: TGTGCCACCAGCAGAGGACTAGCGGGAGGTAAAAACAATGAGCAGTTCTTC. Translated, this gives CATSRGLAGGKNNEQFF.